What follows describes a single TCR beta chain. Seattle researchers signed up patients amid active infection and tracked them longitudinally. This record belongs to a study of blood T cell repertoires in COVID-19. Background on the study: There were acute and convalescent COVID-19 samples, and they came from the United States, Italy and Spain. The analysed material was cDNA or gDNA that came from T cells, B-cell-depleted T cells, or PBMCs.

Germline V gene data show CDR1 as SQVTM and CDR2 as ANQGSEA. The CDR3 sequence is 13 residues long. Deletions cut 6 bases from V and 6 bases from J, with 15 bases between. As handled by the study authors: It was from reference gene primer amplification that nucleated cell counts were estimated. The table came from immunoSEQ multiplex PCR; TCRdb's copy has only in-frame clones and leaves some out. From that table come the V and J calls and clone size; the DNA was used to work out D and trimming. The table records some 390,000 clones, about 89% of them present only once. This receptor was taken from a woman in her thirties or forties with COVID-19, enrolled during active disease. The chain couples TRBV29-1 to TRBJ2-1; D is perhaps TRBD2 (5 bases). The sequencing sample was made of peripheral blood. CDR3 region: CSVKDLRGNEQFF. CDR3 DNA sequence: TGCAGCGTGAAGGATCTACGGGGCAATGAGCAGTTCTTC.